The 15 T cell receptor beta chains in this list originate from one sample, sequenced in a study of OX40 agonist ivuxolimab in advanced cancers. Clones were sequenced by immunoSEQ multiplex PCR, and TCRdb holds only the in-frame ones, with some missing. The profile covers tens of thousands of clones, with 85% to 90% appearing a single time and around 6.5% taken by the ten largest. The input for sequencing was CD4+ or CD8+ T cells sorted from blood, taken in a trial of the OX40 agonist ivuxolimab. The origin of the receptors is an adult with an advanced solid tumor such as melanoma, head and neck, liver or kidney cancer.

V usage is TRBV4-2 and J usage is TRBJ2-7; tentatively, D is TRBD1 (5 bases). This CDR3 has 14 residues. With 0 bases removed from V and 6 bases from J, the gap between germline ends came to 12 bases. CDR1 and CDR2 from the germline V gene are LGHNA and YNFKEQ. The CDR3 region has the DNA TGTGCCAGCAGCCAAGAGGGATCAGGGATCGAGCAGTACTTC. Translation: CASSQEGSGIEQYF.

The CDR3 DNA reads TGTGCCAGCAGTCCCCGGGTTAGTGACTATGGCTACACCTTC. It translates to CASSPRVSDYGYTF. V and J are TRBV28 and TRBJ1-2; D call uncertain. The CDR3 sequence is 14 residues long. With 5 bases removed from V and 3 bases from J, the gap between germline ends came to 13 bases. Germline loops: CDR1 MDHEN, CDR2 SYDVKM.

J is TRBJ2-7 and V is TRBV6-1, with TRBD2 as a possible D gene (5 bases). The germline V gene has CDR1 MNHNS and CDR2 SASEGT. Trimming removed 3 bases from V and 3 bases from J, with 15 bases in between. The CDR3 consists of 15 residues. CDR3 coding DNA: TGTGCCAGCAGTGACCTAATAGGAGGAATCTACGAGCAGTACTTC. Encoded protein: CASSDLIGGIYEQYF.

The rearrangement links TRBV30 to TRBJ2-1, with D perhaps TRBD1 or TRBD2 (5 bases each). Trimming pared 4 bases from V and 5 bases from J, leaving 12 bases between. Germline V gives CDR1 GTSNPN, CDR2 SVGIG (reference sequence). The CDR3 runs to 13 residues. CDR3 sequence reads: CAWTTGADNEQFF. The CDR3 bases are TGTGCCTGGACTACCGGGGCTGACAATGAGCAGTTCTTC.

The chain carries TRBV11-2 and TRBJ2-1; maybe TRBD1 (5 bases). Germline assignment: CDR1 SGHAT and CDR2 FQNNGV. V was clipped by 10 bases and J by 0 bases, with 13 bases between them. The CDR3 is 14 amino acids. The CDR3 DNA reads TGTGCCATAGACAGCCCCCTCTCCTACAATGAGCAGTTCTTC. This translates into CAIDSPLSYNEQFF.

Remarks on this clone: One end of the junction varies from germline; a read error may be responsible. DNA for the CDR3: TGTGCCAGCAGCGTAGCGGGAGGGTCAGATACGCAGTATTTT. Amino acid sequence: CASSVAGGSDTQYF. V usage is TRBV7-6 and J usage is TRBJ2-3; TRBD2 matches 11 bases. This CDR3 comprises 14 residues. Per the germline V gene, CDR1 is SGHVS and CDR2 is FNYEAQ.

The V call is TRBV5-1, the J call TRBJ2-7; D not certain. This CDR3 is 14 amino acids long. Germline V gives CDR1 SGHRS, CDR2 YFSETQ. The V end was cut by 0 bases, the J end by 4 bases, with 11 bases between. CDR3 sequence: CASSLDPATYEQYF. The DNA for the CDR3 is TGCGCCAGCAGCTTGGATCCGGCGACTTACGAGCAGTACTTC.

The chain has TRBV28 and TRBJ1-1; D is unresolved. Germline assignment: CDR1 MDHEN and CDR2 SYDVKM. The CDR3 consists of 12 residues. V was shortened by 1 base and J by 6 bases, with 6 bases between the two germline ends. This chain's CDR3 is CASSLSGPEAFF. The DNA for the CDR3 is TGTGCCAGCAGTTTATCCGGGCCTGAAGCTTTCTTT.

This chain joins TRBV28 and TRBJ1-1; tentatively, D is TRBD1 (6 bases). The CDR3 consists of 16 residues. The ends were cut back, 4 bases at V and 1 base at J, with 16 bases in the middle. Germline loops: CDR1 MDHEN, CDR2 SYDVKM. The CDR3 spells CASSSTGWGRNTEAFF. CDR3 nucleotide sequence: TGTGCCAGCAGTTCCACAGGGTGGGGGAGGAACACTGAAGCTTTCTTT.

The CDR3 sequence: CASSPRGETQYF. The CDR3 DNA is TGCGCCAGCAGCCCGAGAGGGGAGACCCAGTACTTC. This chain joins TRBV5-1 and TRBJ2-5; tentative D call: TRBD2 (5 bases). This CDR3 is built from 12 residues. Between the trimmed V and J ends, which lost 4 bases and 5 bases, there was a span of 9 bases. Per germline, CDR1 SGHRS and CDR2 YFSETQ.

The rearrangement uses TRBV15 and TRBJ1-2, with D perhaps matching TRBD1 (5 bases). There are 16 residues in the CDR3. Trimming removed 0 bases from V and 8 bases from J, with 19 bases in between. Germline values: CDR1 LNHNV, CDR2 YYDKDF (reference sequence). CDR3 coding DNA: TGTGCCACCAGCAGAGAGTTAATATTCAGGGAGGAAGGCTACACCTTC. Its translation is CATSRELIFREEGYTF.

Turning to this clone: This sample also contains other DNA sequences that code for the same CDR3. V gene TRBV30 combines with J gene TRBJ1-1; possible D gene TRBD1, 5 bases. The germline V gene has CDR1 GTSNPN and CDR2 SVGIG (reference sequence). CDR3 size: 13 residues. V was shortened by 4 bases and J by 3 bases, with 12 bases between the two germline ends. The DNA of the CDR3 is TGTGCCTGGACGGGGGGGGATTACACTGAAGCTTTCTTT. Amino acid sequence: CAWTGGDYTEAFF.

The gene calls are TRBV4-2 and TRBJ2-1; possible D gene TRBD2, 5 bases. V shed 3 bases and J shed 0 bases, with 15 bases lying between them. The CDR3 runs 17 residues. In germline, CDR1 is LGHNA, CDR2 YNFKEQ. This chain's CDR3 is CASSHGFEGFSYNEQFF. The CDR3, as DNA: TGTGCCAGCAGCCACGGGTTCGAGGGTTTCTCCTACAATGAGCAGTTCTTC.

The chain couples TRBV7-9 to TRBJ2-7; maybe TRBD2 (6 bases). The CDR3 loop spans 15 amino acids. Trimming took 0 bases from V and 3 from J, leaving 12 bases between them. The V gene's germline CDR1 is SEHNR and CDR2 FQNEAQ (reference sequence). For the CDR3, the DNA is TGTGCCAGCAGCTTAGCGACTAGAAGCGTCTACGAGCAGTACTTC. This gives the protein CASSLATRSVYEQYF.

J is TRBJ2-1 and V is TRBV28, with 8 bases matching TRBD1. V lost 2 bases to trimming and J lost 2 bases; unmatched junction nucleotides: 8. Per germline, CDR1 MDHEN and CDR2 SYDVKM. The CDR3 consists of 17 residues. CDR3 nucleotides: TGTGCCAGCAGTTTAGGACAGGGACCTCGCGCCTACAATGAGCAGTTCTTC. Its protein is CASSLGQGPRAYNEQFF.